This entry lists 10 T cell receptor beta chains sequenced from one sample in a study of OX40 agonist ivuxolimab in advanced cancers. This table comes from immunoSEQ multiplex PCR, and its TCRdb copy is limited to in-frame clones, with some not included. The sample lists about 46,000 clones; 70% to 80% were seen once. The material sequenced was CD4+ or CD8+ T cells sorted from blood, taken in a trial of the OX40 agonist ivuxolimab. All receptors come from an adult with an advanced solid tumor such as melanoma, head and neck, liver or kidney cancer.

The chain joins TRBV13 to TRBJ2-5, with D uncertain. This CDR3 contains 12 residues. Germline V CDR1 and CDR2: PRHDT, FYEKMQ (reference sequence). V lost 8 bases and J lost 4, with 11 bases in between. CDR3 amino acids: CASSKGGETQYF. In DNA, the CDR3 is TGTGCCAGCTCCAAGGGTGGAGAGACCCAGTACTTC. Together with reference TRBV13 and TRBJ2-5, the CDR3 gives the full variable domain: AAGVIQSPRHLIKEKRETATLKCYPIPRHDTVYWYQQGPGQDPQFLISFYEKMQSDKGSIPDRFSAQQFSDYHSELNMSSLELGDSALYFCASSKGGETQYFGPGTRLLVL.

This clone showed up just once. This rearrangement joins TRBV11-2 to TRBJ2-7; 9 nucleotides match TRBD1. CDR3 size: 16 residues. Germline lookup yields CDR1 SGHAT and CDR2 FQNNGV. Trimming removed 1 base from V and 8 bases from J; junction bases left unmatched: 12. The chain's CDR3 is CASSLAGGQGTSKQYF. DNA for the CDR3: TGTGCCAGCAGCTTAGCTGGGGGACAGGGCACCTCCAAGCAGTACTTC.

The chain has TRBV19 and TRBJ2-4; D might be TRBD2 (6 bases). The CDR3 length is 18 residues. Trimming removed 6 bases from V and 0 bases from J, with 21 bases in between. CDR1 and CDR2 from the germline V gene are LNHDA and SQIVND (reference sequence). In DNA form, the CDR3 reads TGTGCCAGTAGGTCTCCTTGGCGGGGCCCACTAGCCAAAAACATTCAGTACTTC. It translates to CASRSPWRGPLAKNIQYF.

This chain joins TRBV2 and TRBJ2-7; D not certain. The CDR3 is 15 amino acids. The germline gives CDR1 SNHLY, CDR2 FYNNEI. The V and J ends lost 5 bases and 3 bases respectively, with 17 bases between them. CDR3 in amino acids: CASSSGVLSLYEQYF. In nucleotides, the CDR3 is TGTGCCAGCAGTTCTGGGGTGTTGAGCCTCTACGAGCAGTACTTC.

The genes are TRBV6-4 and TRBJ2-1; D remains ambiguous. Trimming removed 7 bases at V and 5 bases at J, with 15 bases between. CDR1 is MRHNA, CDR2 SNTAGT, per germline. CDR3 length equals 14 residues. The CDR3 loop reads CASKAWQTHNEQFF. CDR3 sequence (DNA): TGTGCCAGCAAAGCGTGGCAGACACACAATGAGCAGTTCTTC.

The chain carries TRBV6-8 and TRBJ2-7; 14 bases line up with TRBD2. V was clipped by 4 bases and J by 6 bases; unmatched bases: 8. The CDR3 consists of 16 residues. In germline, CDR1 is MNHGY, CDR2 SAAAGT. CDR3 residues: CASSFGTSGSITEQYF. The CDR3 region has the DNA TGTGCCAGCAGTTTTGGGACTAGCGGGAGTATTACCGAGCAGTACTTC.

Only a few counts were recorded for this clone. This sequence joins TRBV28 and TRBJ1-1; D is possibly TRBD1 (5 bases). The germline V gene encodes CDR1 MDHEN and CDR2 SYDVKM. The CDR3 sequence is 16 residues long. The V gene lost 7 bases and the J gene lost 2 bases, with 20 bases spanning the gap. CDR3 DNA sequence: TGTGCCAGCATCCCTCTGAAGGGGCTAAGAAACACTGAAGCTTTCTTT. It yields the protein CASIPLKGLRNTEAFF.

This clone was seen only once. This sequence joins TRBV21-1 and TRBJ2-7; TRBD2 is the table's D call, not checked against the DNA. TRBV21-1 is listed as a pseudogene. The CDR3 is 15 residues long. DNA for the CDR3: TGTGCCAGCAGCAGAGTAGCGGGAGAGGAGGACGAGCAGTACTTC. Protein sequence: CASSRVAGEEDEQYF.

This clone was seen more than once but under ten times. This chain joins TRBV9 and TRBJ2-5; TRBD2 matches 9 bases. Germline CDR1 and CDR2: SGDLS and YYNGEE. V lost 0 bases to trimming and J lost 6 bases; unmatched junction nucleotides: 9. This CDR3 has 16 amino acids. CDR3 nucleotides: TGTGCCAGCAGCGTAGGAGGTAGCGGGAGTGGTAAGACCCAGTACTTC. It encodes CASSVGGSGSGKTQYF.

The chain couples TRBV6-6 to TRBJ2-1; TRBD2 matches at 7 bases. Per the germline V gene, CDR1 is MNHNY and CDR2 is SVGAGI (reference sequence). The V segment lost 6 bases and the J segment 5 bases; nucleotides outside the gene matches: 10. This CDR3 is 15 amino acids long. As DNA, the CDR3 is TGTGCCAGCAGCCGAGGGAGGGTTCACAACAATGAGCAGTTCTTC. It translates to CASSRGRVHNNEQFF.